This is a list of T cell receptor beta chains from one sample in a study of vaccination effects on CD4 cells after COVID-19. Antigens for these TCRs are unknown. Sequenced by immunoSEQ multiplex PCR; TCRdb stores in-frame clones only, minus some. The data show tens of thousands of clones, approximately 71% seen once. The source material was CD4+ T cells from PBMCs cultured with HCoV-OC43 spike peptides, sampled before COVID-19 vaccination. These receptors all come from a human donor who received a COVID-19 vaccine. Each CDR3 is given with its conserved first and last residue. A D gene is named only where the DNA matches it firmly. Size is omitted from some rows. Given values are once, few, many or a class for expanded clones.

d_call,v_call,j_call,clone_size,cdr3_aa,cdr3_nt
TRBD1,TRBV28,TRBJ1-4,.,CASSLRQGDEKLFF,TGTGCCAGCAGTTTACGGCAGGGGGACGAAAAACTGTTTTTT
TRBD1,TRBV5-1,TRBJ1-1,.,CASSWDSNTEAFF,TGCGCCAGCAGCTGGGACAGTAACACTGAAGCTTTCTTT
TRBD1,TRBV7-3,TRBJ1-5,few,CASSMDRDQPQHF,TGTGCCAGTTCGATGGACAGGGATCAGCCCCAGCATTTT
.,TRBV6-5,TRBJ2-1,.,CASSYRSAGDEQFF,TGTGCCAGCAGTTACAGGTCAGCGGGCGATGAGCAGTTCTTC
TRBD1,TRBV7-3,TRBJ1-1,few,CASSRPTGTEAFF,TGTGCCAGCAGCCGCCCGACAGGGACTGAAGCTTTCTTT
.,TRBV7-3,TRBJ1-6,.,CASSLYRNSPLHF,TGTGCCAGCAGCTTATACCGTAATTCACCCCTCCACTTT
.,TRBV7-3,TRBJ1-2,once,CASSLSPGLGYTF,TGTGCCAGCAGCTTAAGCCCAGGTCTAGGCTACACCTTC
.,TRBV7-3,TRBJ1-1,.,CASSLRQNTEAFF,TGTGCCAGCAGCTTAAGGCAGAACACTGAAGCTTTCTTT
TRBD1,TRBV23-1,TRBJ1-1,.,CASRDPGQPNTEAFF,TGCGCCAGCAGAGATCCGGGACAGCCGAACACTGAAGCTTTCTTT
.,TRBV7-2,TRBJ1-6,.,CASSLGRPGGTSPLHF,TGTGCCAGCAGCTTAGGTCGGCCGGGGGGTACTTCACCCCTCCACTTT
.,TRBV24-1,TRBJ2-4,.,CATSDLQNIQYF,TGTGCCACCAGTGATTTGCAAAACATTCAGTACTTC
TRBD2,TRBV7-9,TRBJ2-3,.,CASSPGELAGGPDTQYF,TGTGCCAGCAGCCCAGGGGAACTAGCGGGGGGGCCAGATACGCAGTATTTT
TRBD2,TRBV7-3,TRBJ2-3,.,CASSLVLAGGTDTQYF,TGTGCCAGCAGCTTAGTCCTAGCGGGGGGCACAGATACGCAGTATTTT
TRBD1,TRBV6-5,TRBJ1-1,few,CASSLTGVGTEAFF,TGTGCCAGCAGCCTGACAGGGGTAGGAACTGAAGCTTTCTTT
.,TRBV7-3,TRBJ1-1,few,CASSLTENTEAFF,TGTGCCAGCAGCTTAACGGAGAACACTGAAGCTTTCTTT
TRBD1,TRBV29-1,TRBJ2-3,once,CSVALGTGLGADTQYF,TGCAGCGTGGCCTTAGGGACAGGCCTCGGGGCAGATACGCAGTATTTT